The present entry profiles one T cell receptor beta chain with its context. The target antigen is unknown. This sample was taken from a study of cytomegalovirus exposure and HLA in healthy donors. The overall study: Clustering assigned 70% to 90% of the roughly 380 genotyped donors to the Caucasian-associated ancestry cluster.

Primers for the PCR totalled 60 Vbeta and 13 Jbeta. TCRdb's table, derived via immunoSEQ multiplex PCR, lists solely in-frame clones and lacks some. The repertoire holds approximately 74,000 clones, with 55% to 75% as singletons. Study observations and caveats: An analysis done earlier found most TCR beta V segments productive about 87% or about 30% of the time.

V gave up 2 bases and J gave up 1 base, with 3 bases separating them. Germline V CDR1 and CDR2: SGHTA, FQGNSA. This CDR3 region has 13 residues. V usage is TRBV7-2 and J usage is TRBJ2-1; D gene unclear. Sequencing input: PBMCs. This sequence was found in a man aged 25-40 years in good health and CMV-seropositive. This CDR3 reads CASSLQSYNEQFF. CDR3 coding DNA: TGTGCCAGCAGCTTACAATCCTACAATGAGCAGTTCTTC. The full variable domain, rest sourced from reference TRBV7-2 and TRBJ2-1, is GAGVSQSPSNKVTEKGKDVELRCDPISGHTALYWYRQSLGQGLEFLIYFQGNSAPDKSGLPSDRFSAERTGGSVSTLTIQRTQQEDSAVYLCASSLQSYNEQFFGPGTRLTVL.